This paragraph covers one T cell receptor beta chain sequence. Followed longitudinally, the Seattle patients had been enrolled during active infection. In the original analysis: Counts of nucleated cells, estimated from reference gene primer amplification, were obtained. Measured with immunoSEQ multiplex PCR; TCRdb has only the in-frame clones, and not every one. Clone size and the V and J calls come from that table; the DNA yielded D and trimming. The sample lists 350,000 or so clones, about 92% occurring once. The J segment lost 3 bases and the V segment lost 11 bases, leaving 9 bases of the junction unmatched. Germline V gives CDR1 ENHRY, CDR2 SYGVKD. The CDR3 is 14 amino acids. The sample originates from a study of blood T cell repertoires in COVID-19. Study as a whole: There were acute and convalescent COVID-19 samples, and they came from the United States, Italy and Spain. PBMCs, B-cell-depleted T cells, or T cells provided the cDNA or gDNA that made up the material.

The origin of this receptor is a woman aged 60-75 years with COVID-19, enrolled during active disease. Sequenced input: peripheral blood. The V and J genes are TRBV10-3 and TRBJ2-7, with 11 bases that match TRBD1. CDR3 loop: CASLKGTGGYEQYF. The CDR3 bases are TGTGCCTCCCTCAAAGGGACAGGGGGCTACGAGCAGTACTTC.